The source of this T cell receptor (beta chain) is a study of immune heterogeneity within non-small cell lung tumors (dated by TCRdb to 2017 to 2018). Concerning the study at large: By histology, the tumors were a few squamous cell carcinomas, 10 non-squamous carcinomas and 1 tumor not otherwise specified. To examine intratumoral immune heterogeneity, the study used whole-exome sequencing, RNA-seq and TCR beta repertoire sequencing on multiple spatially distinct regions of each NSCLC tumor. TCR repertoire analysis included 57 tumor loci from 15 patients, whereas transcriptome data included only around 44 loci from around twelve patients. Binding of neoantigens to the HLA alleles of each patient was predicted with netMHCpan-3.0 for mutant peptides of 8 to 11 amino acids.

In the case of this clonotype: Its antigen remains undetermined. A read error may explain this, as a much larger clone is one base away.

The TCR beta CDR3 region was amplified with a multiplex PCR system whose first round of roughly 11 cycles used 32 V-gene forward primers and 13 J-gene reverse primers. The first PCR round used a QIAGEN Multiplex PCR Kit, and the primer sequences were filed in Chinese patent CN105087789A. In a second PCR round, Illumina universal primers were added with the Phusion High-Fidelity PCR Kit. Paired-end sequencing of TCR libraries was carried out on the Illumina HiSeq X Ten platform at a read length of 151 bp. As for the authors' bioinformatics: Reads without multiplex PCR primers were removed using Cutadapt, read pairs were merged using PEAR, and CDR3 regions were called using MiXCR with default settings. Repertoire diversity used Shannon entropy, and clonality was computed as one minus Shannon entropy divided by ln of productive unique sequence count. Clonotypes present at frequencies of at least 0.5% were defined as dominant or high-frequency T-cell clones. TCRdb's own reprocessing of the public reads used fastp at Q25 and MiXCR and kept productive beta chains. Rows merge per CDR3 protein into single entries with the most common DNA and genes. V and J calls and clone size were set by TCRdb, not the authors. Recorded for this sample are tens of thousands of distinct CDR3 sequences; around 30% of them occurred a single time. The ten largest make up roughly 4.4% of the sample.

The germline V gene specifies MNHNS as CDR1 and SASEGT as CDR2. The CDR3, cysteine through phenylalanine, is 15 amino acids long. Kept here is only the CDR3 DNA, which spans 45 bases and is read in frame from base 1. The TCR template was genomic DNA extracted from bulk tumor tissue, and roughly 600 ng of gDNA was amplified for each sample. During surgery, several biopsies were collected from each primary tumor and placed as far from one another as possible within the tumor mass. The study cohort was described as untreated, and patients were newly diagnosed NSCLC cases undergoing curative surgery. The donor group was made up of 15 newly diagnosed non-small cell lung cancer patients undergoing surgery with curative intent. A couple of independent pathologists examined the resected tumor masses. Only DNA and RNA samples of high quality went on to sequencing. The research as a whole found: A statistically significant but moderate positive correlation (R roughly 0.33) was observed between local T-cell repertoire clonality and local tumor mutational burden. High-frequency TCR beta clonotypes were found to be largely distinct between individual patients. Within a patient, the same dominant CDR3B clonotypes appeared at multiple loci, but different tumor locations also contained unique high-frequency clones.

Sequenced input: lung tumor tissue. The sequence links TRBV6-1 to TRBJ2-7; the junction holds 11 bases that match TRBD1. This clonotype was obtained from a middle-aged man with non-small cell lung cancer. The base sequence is TGTGACAGCAGTGCACCGGGACAGGGGGTTAGGGAGCAGTACTTC. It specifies CDSSAPGQGVREQYF.